Listed here are 7 T cell receptor beta chains from one sample, sequenced in a study of blood T cell repertoires in COVID-19. TCRdb's copy holds only in-frame clones and misses some; the assay was immunoSEQ multiplex PCR. The sample includes a few hundred thousand clones, 88% of them seen just once. The sample comprised PBMCs or T cells enriched from blood (not recorded which). All receptors derive from a woman between 18 and 30 years old who had recovered from COVID-19.

The rearrangement joins TRBV4-1 to TRBJ2-1; 10 nucleotides agree with TRBD2. Germline lookup yields CDR1 MGHRA and CDR2 YSYEKL. CDR3 length equals 15 residues. J lost 8 bases, V lost 3 bases, and 7 bases had no gene match. CDR3 sequence (DNA): TGCGCCAGCAGCCATGCGAGCGGGGGGGCGTATGAGCAGTTCTTC. Translated: CASSHASGGAYEQFF.

Only one count was recorded for this clone. The chain recombines TRBV19 with TRBJ1-4, with D possibly matching TRBD1 (5 bases). The germline V gene has CDR1 LNHDA and CDR2 SQIVND (reference sequence). The V gene lost 6 bases and the J gene lost 6 bases, with 14 bases spanning the gap. The CDR3 consists of 14 residues. The chain's CDR3 is CASSRVGADEKLFF. DNA for the CDR3: TGTGCCAGTAGCCGGGTAGGGGCAGATGAAAAACTGTTTTTT.

V and J are TRBV5-1 and TRBJ2-3; 13 nucleotides line up with TRBD2. Germline CDR1 is SGHRS and CDR2 is YFSETQ. This CDR3 region has 21 residues. V lost 0 bases to trimming and J lost 2 bases; unmatched junction nucleotides: 15. In nucleotides, the CDR3 is TGCGCCAGCAGCTTGGGTTTAACATCCGGGACTAGCGGGACCTACACAGATACGCAGTATTTT. The encoded protein is CASSLGLTSGTSGTYTDTQYF.

The chain couples TRBV29-1 to TRBJ1-1, with 8 nucleotides matching TRBD1. V lost 0 bases to trimming and J lost 6 bases; unmatched junction nucleotides: 0. Germline CDR1 is SQVTM and CDR2 is ANQGSEA. The CDR3 has 12 amino acids. CDR3 residues: CSVEEQGAEAFF. The CDR3, as DNA: TGCAGCGTTGAAGAACAGGGGGCTGAAGCTTTCTTT.

In DNA, the CDR3 is TGTGCCAGTCAGGCGGGCCTCTGGGCTGAAGCTTTCTTT. It yields the protein CASQAGLWAEAFF. The genes are TRBV19 and TRBJ1-1; no definite D call. The germline CDR1 and CDR2 sequences are LNHDA and SQIVND (reference sequence). The CDR3 contains 13 residues. V was trimmed by 8 bases and J by 6 bases, leaving 16 bases between them.

The V gene is TRBV7-9, the J gene TRBJ1-1; 8 bases are shared with TRBD1. The CDR3 sequence is 15 residues long. The V segment lost 1 base and the J segment 11 bases; nucleotides outside the gene matches: 12. Germline V gene data show CDR1 as SEHNR and CDR2 as FQNEAQ (reference sequence). In DNA, the CDR3 is TGTGCCAGCAGCTTAGGAGTCGGACAGGGCTTTACGGCTTTCTTT. Residues: CASSLGVGQGFTAFF.

The chain combines TRBV3-1 (or the pseudogene TRBV3-2) with TRBJ1-1, with D possibly TRBD1 on 6 matching bases. This CDR3 contains 16 residues. V gave up 5 bases and J gave up 2 bases, with 18 bases separating them. Germline CDR1 reads LGHDT; CDR2 reads YNNKEL (reference sequence). CDR3 amino acids: CASSSASGHPNTEAFF. Here the CDR3 DNA reads TGTGCCAGCAGCTCAGCATCGGGACACCCAAACACTGAAGCTTTCTTT.